A selection of T cell receptor beta chains follows, all from one sample in a study of T cell responses to AZD1222 COVID-19 vaccine. Measured with immunoSEQ multiplex PCR; TCRdb has only the in-frame clones, and not every one. The sample lists 150,000 to 200,000 clones, 85% to 90% occurring once. The material was peripheral blood, obtained on day 0 of AZD1222 vaccination. The receptors come from an adult in good health. The CDR3 runs from the conserved cysteine through the conserved F or W. A D gene is named only where the DNA matches it firmly. Only some rows state a clone size, as once, few, many or a class for expanded clones.

j_gene,v_gene,abundance,d_gene,CDR3nt,CDR3aa
TRBJ1-1,TRBV28,-,TRBD1,TGTGCCAGCAGTTCCCTCGGGACAGGGATGAACACTGAAGCTTTCTTT,CASSSLGTGMNTEAFF
TRBJ1-6,TRBV12-3/TRBV12-4,-,TRBD1,TGTGCCATAAGGACAGGGGGCAATTCACCCCTCCACTTT,CAIRTGGNSPLHF
TRBJ2-7,TRBV18,-,TRBD1,TGTGCCAGCTCAGAGGGACAGGGGGCTGCGTACGAGCAGTACTTC,CASSEGQGAAYEQYF
TRBJ2-2,TRBV5-1,-,-,TGCGCCAGCAGGTCGGGACGTTTAAACACCGGGGAGCTGTTTTTT,CASRSGRLNTGELFF
TRBJ2-1,TRBV6-5,-,TRBD2,TGTGCCAGCGGACTAGCGGGAGCTTACAATGAGCAGTTCTTC,CASGLAGAYNEQFF
TRBJ1-6,TRBV2,-,-,TGTGCCAGCAGGACGACAGAAACTTCACCCCTCCACTTT,CASRTTETSPLHF
TRBJ1-5,TRBV2,-,-,TGTGCCAGCAGTGCCTCGGACAACTACAATCAGCCCCAGCATTTT,CASSASDNYNQPQHF
TRBJ1-3,TRBV5-1,-,-,TGCGCCAGCAGCTCCGACGGAAACACCATATATTTT,CASSSDGNTIYF
TRBJ1-4,TRBV5-1,-,-,TGCGCCAGCAGCTTGGAGGAGGCAACTAATGAAAAACTGTTTTTT,CASSLEEATNEKLFF
TRBJ2-2,TRBV10-1,-,-,TGCGCCAGCAGTGAGTTGGGGGCTAAAGCCGGGGAGCTGTTTTTT,CASSELGAKAGELFF
TRBJ1-4,TRBV7-2,-,-,TGTGCCAGCAGCGTGGACTTCTCAACTAATGAAAAACTGTTTTTT,CASSVDFSTNEKLFF
TRBJ2-6,TRBV4-2,-,-,TGTGCCAGCAGCCAGGCCGGGGGCTTGGCTGGGGCCAACGTCCTGACTTTC,CASSQAGGLAGANVLTF
TRBJ2-7,TRBV10-1,-,TRBD1,TGCGCCAGCGGATCGGACAGGGGAAGGACCTACGAGCAGTACTTC,CASGSDRGRTYEQYF
TRBJ2-7,TRBV12-3/TRBV12-4,-,-,TGTGCCAGCAGTTCACAGGGTTTCCACGAGCAGTACTTC,CASSSQGFHEQYF
TRBJ2-1,TRBV28,-,-,TGTGCCAGCAGTCCCCCGGGGCAGGGGAGAAATGAGCAGTTCTTC,CASSPPGQGRNEQFF
TRBJ1-3,TRBV5-8,-,-,TGTGCCAGCAGCTTGGGACAGATCTCTGGAAACACCATATATTTT,CASSLGQISGNTIYF
TRBJ2-3,TRBV7-2,-,TRBD2,TGTGCCAGCAGCCTTGGGACTACGCTACGTATAGATACGCAGTATTTT,CASSLGTTLRIDTQYF
TRBJ1-1,TRBV5-1,once,-,TGCGCCAGCAGCTTGGGGCGACAGGTAAACACTGAAGCTTTCTTT,CASSLGRQVNTEAFF
TRBJ2-5,TRBV19,-,TRBD2,TGTGCCAGTAGTAAAGGAGCGGGGGCACAAGAGACCCAGTACTTC,CASSKGAGAQETQYF
TRBJ2-5,TRBV3-1/TRBV3-2,once,-,TGTGCCAGCAGCAGGGATAGGGGAGAGACCCAGTACTTC,CASSRDRGETQYF
TRBJ1-2,TRBV5-5,-,TRBD1,TGTGCCAGCAGCCTGACAGGGCTCTATGGCTACACCTTC,CASSLTGLYGYTF
TRBJ1-5,TRBV2,-,-,TGTGCCAGCAGTGAAGGTTCCAGAGACAATCAGCCCCAGCATTTT,CASSEGSRDNQPQHF
TRBJ2-7,TRBV28,-,-,TGTGCCAGCAGTGGGACCCATGGCGCCGAGCAGTACTTC,CASSGTHGAEQYF
TRBJ2-1,TRBV29-1,-,-,TGCAGCGTTGAGGTAATCGGGGAGCAGTTCTTC,CSVEVIGEQFF
TRBJ2-7,TRBV4-2,-,TRBD1,TGTGCCAGCAGCCAAGATCCTACCGGGACAGGGGGCAGGTACGAGCAGTACTTC,CASSQDPTGTGGRYEQYF
TRBJ1-4,TRBV11-2,-,-,TGTGCCAGCGGGAGAGAGGGCGAAAAACTGTTTTTT,CASGREGEKLFF
TRBJ2-5,TRBV4-2,-,-,TGTGCCAGCAGCCAAGAGGGACAAGGTTGGACCCAGTACTTC,CASSQEGQGWTQYF
TRBJ1-4,TRBV14,-,-,TGTGCCAGCAGCCCCAACGGCTACCCAGGGGAAAAACTGTTTTTT,CASSPNGYPGEKLFF
TRBJ2-5,TRBV6-5,-,TRBD2,TGTGCCAGCAGCGGGGGGTTCCAAGAGACCCAGTACTTC,CASSGGFQETQYF
TRBJ1-1,TRBV6-2/TRBV6-3,-,TRBD1,TGTGCCAGCAGTTACGCGGGACAGCCGAACACTGAAGCTTTCTTT,CASSYAGQPNTEAFF